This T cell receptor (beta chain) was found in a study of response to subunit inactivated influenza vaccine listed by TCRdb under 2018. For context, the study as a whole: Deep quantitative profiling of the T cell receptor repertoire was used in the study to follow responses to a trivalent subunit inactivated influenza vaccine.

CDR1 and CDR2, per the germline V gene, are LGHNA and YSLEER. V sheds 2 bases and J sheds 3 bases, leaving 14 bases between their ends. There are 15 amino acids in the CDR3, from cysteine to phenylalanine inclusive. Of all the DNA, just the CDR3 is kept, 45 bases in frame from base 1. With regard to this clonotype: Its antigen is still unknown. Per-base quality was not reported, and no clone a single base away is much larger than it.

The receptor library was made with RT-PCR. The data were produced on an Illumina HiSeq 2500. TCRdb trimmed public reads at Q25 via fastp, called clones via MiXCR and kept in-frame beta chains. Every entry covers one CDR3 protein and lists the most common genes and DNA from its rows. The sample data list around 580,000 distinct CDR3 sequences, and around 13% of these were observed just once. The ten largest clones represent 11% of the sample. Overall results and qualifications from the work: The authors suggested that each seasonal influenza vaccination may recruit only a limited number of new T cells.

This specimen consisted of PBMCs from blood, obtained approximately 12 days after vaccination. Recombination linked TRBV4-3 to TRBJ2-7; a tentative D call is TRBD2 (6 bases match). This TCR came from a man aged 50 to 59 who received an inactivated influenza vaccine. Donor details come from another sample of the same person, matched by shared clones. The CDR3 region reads CASSQQFTGSYEQYF. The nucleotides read TGCGCCAGCAGCCAACAATTTACCGGGAGCTACGAGCAGTACTTC.